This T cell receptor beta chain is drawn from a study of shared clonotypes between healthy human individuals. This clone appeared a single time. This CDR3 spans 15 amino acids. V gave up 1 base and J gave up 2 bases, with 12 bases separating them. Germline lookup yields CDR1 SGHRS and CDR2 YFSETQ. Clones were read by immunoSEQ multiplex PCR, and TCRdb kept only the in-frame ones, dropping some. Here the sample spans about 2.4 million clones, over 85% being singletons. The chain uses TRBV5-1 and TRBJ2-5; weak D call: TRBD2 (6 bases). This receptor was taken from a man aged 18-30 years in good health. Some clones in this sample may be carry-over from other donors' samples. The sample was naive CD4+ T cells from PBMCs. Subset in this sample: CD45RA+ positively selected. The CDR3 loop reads CASSLQTRGQETQYF. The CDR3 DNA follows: TGCGCCAGCAGCTTGCAGACGCGGGGTCAAGAGACCCAGTACTTC.